A single TCR beta chain is shown here with its context. Its antigen is not identified. The sample originates from a study of cytomegalovirus exposure and HLA in healthy donors. Study-level results: Later analysis found that TCR beta chains associated with HLA were more clonally expanded than other, equally common chains. By a later analysis, the bulk of CMV-associated TCR beta chains appeared HLA-restricted.

In germline, CDR1 is SQVTM, CDR2 ANQGSEA. The CDR3 is made up of 15 amino acids. A multiplex PCR was run with 60 Vbeta primers and 13 Jbeta primers. Sequenced by immunoSEQ multiplex PCR; TCRdb stores in-frame clones only, minus some. This repertoire includes 220,000 or so clones. The material sequenced was PBMCs. The chain carries TRBV29-1 and TRBJ2-7, with 10 bases lining up with TRBD1. The DNA end lines up better with TRBJ2-1; the J call may be wrong. The TCR was taken from a girl aged 2-10 years in good health and CMV-seropositive. The CDR3 DNA is TGCAGCGTTGGCGGGGGGACAGGGGCAAACAATGAGCAGTTCTTC. Protein product: CSVGGGTGANNEQFF.